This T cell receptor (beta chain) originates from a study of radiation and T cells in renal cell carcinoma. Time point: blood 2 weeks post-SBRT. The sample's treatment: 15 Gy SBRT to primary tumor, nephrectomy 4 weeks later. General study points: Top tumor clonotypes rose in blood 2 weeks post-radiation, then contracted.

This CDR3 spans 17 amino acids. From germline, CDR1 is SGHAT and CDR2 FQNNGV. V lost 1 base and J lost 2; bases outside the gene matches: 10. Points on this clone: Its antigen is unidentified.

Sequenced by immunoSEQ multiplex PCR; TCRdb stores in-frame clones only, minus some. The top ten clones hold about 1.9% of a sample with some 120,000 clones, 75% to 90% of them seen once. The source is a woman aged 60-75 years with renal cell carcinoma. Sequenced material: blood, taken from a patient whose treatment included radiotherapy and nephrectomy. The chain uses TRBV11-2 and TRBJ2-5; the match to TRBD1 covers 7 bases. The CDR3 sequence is CASSLGGGLQGQETQYF. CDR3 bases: TGTGCCAGCAGCTTAGGGGGTGGGTTACAGGGGCAAGAGACCCAGTACTTC.